This TCR beta chain was recovered during a study of blood T cells in healthy people across ages. Findings and caveats of the study: Roughly linear declines in TCR beta diversity per million T cells occurred with age.

Next came a second PCR, run for about 7 to 12 cycles, which used a sample-barcoded 5' primer along with a J-beta primer mix. Every sample returned 2.5 million or more CDR3-containing paired-end reads. Each CDR3 protein is one row after TCRdb ran MiXCR on the 5' RACE reads. The sample has about 1.1 million distinct CDR3 sequences, 30% to 40% seen once. The CDR3 is made up of 15 amino acids. Germline loops: CDR1 DFQATT, CDR2 SNEGSKA (reference sequence). The germline V and J ends were trimmed by 0 bases and 0 bases, with 12 bases remaining between them. This clonotype was seen more than once but under ten times. Its specificity is not known.

The specimen was blood. The origin of this receptor is a young man in good health. The V and J genes are TRBV20-1 and TRBJ2-7; D possibly corresponds to TRBD2 (5 bases). The CDR3 here is CSARDRDSYSYEQYF. CDR3 nucleotides: TGCAGTGCTAGAGATCGGGATTCCTACTCCTACGAGCAGTACTTC.